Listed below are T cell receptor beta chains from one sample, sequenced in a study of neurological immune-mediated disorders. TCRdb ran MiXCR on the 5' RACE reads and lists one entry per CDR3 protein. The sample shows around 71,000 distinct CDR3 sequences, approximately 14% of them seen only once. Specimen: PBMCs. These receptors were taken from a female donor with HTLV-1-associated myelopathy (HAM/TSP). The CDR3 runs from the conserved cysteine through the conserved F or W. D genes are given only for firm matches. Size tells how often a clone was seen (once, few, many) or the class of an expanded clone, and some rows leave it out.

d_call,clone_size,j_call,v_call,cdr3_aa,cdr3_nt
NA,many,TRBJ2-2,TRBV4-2,CASSHGSNTGELFF,TGTGCCAGCAGCCATGGATCGAACACCGGGGAGCTGTTTTTT
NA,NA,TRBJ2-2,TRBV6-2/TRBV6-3,CASRQGLGTANTGELVF,TGTGCCAGCAGACAAGGCCTAGGGACGGCGAACACCGGGGAGCTGGTTTTT
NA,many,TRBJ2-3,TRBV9,CASSVRSGNPDTQYF,TGTGCCAGCAGCGTAAGGAGCGGTAACCCAGATACGCAGTATTTT
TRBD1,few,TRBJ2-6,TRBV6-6,CASSYRTGISGANVLTF,TGTGCCAGCAGTTATAGGACAGGGATCTCTGGGGCCAACGTCCTGACTTTC
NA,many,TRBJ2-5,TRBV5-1,CASSLILTDEETQYF,TGCGCCAGCAGCCTTATCCTTACCGACGAAGAGACCCAGTACTTC
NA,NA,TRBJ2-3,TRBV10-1,CASSEQTTDTQYF,TGCGCCAGCAGTGAGCAAACCACAGATACGCAGTATTTT
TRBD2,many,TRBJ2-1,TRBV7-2,CASSLRTSGGSNEQFF,TGTGCCAGCAGCTTACGAACTAGCGGGGGGTCCAATGAGCAGTTCTTC
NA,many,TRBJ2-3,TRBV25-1,CASSETEGPTDTQYF,TGTGCCAGCAGTGAGACAGAAGGCCCCACAGATACGCAGTATTTT
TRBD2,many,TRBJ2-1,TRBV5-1,CASSFPAGGRNNEQFF,TGCGCCAGCAGCTTTCCAGCGGGGGGGCGAAACAATGAGCAGTTCTTC
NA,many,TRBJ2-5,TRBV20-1,CSARDTETQYF,TGCAGTGCTAGAGACACAGAGACCCAGTACTTC